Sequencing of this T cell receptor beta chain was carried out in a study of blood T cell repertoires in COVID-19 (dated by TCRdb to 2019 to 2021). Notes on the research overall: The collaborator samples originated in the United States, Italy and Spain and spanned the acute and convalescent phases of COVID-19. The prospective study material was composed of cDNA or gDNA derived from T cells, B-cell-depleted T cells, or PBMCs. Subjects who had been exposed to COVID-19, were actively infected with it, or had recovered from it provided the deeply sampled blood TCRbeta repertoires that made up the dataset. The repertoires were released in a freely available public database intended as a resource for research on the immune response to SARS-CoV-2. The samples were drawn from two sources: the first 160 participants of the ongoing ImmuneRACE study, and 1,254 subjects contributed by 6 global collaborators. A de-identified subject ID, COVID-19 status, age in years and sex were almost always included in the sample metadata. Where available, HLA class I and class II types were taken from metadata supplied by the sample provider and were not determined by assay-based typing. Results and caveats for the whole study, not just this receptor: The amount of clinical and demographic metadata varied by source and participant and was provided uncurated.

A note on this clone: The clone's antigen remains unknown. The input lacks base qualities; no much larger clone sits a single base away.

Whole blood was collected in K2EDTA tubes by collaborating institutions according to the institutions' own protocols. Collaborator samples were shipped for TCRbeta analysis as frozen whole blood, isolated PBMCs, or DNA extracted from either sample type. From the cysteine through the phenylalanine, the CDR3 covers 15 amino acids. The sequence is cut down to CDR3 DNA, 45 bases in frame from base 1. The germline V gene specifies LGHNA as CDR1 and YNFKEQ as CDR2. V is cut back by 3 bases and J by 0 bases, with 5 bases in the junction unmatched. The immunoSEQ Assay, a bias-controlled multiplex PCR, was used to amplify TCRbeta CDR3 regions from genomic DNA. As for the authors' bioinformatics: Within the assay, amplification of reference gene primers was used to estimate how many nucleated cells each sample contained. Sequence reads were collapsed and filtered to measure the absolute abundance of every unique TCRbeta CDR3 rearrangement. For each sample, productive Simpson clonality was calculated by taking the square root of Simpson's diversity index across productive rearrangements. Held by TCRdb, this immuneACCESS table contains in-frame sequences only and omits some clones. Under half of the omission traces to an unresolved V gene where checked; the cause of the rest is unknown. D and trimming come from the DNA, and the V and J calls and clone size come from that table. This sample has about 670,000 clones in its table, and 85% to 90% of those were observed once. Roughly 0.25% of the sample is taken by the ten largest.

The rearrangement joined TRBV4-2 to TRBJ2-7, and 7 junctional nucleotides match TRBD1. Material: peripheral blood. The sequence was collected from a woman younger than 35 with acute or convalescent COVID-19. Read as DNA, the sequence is TGTGCCAGCAGCCAGTGGACAGGTAGCTCCTACGAGCAGTACTTC. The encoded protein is CASSQWTGSSYEQYF.